This TCR beta chain was found in a study of a mutant IDH1 vaccine in newly diagnosed glioma. Deletions cut 0 bases from V and 4 bases from J, with 6 bases between. The CDR3 has 13 amino acids. Germline CDR1 and CDR2: SGHTA and FQGTGA. Using immunoSEQ multiplex PCR, the repertoire was profiled, and TCRdb retains in-frame clones only, with some absent. The table has fewer than 45,000 clones, roughly 92% seen once. Noted time point: baseline, week 1 (first vaccination visit). The sample's treatment: pre-vaccination baseline after standard-of-care therapy. Material: PBMCs, obtained from a glioma patient treated with radiotherapy, temozolomide or both. The source of this sequence is a man between 18 and 29 years old with glioma. This chain uses TRBV7-3 with TRBJ1-1; D ambiguous. CDR3 DNA: TGTGCCAGCAGCTTAACCGGTAGCACTGAAGCTTTCTTT. This gives the protein CASSLTGSTEAFF.